The 4 T cell receptor beta chains below come from one sample, sequenced in a study of neurological immune-mediated disorders. TCRdb analysed the 5' RACE reads with MiXCR anew, one entry per CDR3 protein. The sample shows around 23,000 distinct CDR3 sequences, 13% of them seen only once. The sequenced material came from PBMCs. These receptors originate from a middle-aged woman with HTLV-1-associated myelopathy (HAM/TSP).

About this clonotype itself: It may be a read error: a sequence one base away is much more abundant. The rearrangement links TRBV7-3 to TRBJ2-1; TRBD1 matches at 8 bases. CDR3 size: 14 residues. Germline loops: CDR1 SGHTA, CDR2 FQGTGA. The CDR3 DNA is TGTGTCAGCAGGCCCTCAGGGGGCAGGGATGAGCAGTTCTTC. The encoded protein is CVSRPSGGRDEQFF.

This clonotype was detected many times. The chain has TRBV5-1 and TRBJ1-2; TRBD1 aligns across 8 bases. This CDR3 comprises 16 residues. V shed 4 bases and J 4 bases; nucleotides not matched to a gene: 12. The germline gives CDR1 SGHRS, CDR2 YFSETQ. The CDR3 spells CASSPEGTGPFYGYTF. The CDR3 bases are TGCGCCAGCAGCCCGGAGGGGACAGGTCCTTTCTATGGCTACACCTTC.

Comment on this clonotype: A read error may be the cause here, since a much bigger clone is one base away. The V gene is TRBV27, the J gene TRBJ2-1; D might be TRBD2 (6 bases). This CDR3 has 15 amino acids. Germline V CDR1 and CDR2: MNHEY, SMNVEV (reference sequence). CDR3 nucleotides: TGTGCCAGCATTTTAGACGGGAGCTCCTACAATGAGCAGTTCTTC. This gives the protein CASILDGSSYNEQFF.

Ten or more counts support this clonotype. CDR3 loop: CASSLRGATDTQYF. The CDR3 DNA reads TGCGCCAGCAGCTTGAGAGGGGCCACAGATACGCAGTATTTT. The chain has TRBV5-1 and TRBJ2-3; D assignment may be TRBD1 or TRBD2 (5 bases each). V shed 1 base and J shed 2 bases, with 8 bases lying between them. From germline, CDR1 is SGHRS and CDR2 YFSETQ. The CDR3 has 14 residues.